These 9 T cell receptor beta chains originate from one sample sequenced in a study of blood T cells in healthy people across ages. The use of a sample-barcoded 5' primer and a J-beta primer mix characterized a second PCR of about 7 to 12 cycles. TCRdb fed the 5' RACE reads into MiXCR, producing one record per CDR3 protein. The top ten clones hold roughly 23% of a sample with over 950,000 distinct CDR3 sequences, 45% to 60% of them seen once. Sample: blood. These receptors came from a woman aged 55-70 years in good health.

This clonotype was seen more than once but under ten times. The rearrangement joins TRBV4-2 to TRBJ1-2, with 7 bases fitting TRBD1. This CDR3 has 16 amino acids. Per germline, CDR1 LGHNA and CDR2 YNFKEQ. The trim removed 1 base at V and 0 bases at J, leaving 5 bases unmatched. CDR3 region: CASSQAYRGTNYGYTF. The CDR3 bases are TGTGCCAGCAGCCAAGCTTACAGGGGCACTAACTATGGCTACACCTTC.

The V call is TRBV15, the J call TRBJ1-2; D uncertain. V lost 0 bases, J lost 6 bases, and 14 bases lay in between. The germline CDR1 and CDR2 sequences are LNHNV and YYDKDF (reference sequence). The CDR3 totals 15 residues. The DNA for the CDR3 is TGTGCCACCAGCAGAGATCGCGGATCCAGCGATGGCTACACCTTC. Translated, it gives CATSRDRGSSDGYTF.

The chain is built from TRBV29-1 and TRBJ2-7; D may be TRBD1 or TRBD2 (5 bases each). Germline V CDR1 and CDR2: SQVTM, ANQGSEA. V was pared by 4 bases and J by 4 bases, with 8 bases between. The CDR3 consists of 11 residues. CDR3 region: CSVAEGYEQYF. The CDR3 DNA follows: TGCAGCGTTGCAGAGGGGTACGAGCAGTACTTC.

The V and J genes are TRBV28 and TRBJ2-1; D not certain. CDR1 MDHEN and CDR2 SYDVKM come from the germline V gene. V was cut by 3 bases and J by 4 bases, with 16 bases left in between. CDR3 length equals 16 residues. The chain's CDR3 is CASSFGAAAPYNEQFF. DNA of the CDR3: TGTGCCAGCAGTTTTGGAGCTGCCGCACCTTACAATGAGCAGTTCTTC.

V is TRBV20-1 and J is TRBJ2-1; D is undetermined. The CDR3 covers 8 residues. CDR1 and CDR2 (germline): DFQATT, SNEGSKA (reference sequence). V was trimmed by 7 bases and J by 9 bases, leaving 4 bases between them. Here the CDR3 reads CSVLEQFF. CDR3 bases: TGCAGTGTTCTTGAGCAGTTCTTC.

This chain uses TRBV11-3 with TRBJ2-1, with TRBD2 as a possible D gene (5 bases). The germline CDR1 and CDR2 sequences are SGHNT and YENEEA. V was trimmed by 5 bases and J by 5 bases, leaving 10 bases between them. The CDR3 extends over 13 amino acids. CDR3 protein: CASSPSPHNEQFF. The DNA for the CDR3 is TGTGCCAGCAGCCCTAGCCCCCACAATGAGCAGTTCTTC.

The rearrangement joins TRBV12-3 or TRBV12-4 to TRBJ1-5; no clear D. V dropped 6 bases and J dropped 9 bases, with 12 bases sitting between them. This CDR3 spans 12 amino acids. The CDR3 protein is CASSHPPRPQHF. The CDR3 DNA sequence: TGTGCCAGCAGCCACCCCCCAAGGCCCCAGCATTTT.

The gene calls are TRBV12-5 and TRBJ2-2; 10 bases line up with TRBD2. After removal of 1 base from V and 10 bases from J, the junction contained 3 bases not matched to a gene. Germline V CDR1 and CDR2: LGHNT, FRNRAP. This CDR3 region has 14 residues. The CDR3 loop reads CASGLDGTSVELFF. The CDR3 bases are TGTGCTAGTGGTTTGGACGGGACTAGCGTGGAGCTGTTTTTT.

This clonotype was picked up one time. The chain has TRBV4-1 and TRBJ2-3; 13 nucleotides agree with TRBD2. The V gene end was trimmed by 2 bases and the J gene end by 4 bases; junction bases not matched to a gene: 6. There are 17 residues in the CDR3. The germline gives CDR1 MGHRA, CDR2 YSYEKL. CDR3 sequence: CASSQRRTSGSPDTQYF. The CDR3 DNA follows: TGCGCCAGCAGCCAAAGGAGGACTAGCGGGAGCCCAGATACGCAGTATTTT.